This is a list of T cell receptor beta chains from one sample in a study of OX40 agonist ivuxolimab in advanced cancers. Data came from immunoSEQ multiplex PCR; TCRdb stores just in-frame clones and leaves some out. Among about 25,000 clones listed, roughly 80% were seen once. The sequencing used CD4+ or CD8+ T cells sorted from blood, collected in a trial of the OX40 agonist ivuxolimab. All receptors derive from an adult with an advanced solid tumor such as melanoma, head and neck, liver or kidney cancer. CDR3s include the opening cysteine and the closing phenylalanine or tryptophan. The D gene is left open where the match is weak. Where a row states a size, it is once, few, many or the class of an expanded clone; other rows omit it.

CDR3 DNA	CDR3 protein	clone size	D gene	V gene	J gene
TGTGCCAGCAGTGATGGTGTCTCCTACGAGCAGTACTTC	CASSDGVSYEQYF	.	.	TRBV2	TRBJ2-7
TGTGCCAGCGGTTTGGGGCACCCGAACACTGAAGCTTTCTTT	CASGLGHPNTEAFF	few	.	TRBV2	TRBJ1-1
TGTGCCAGCAGCCAAGAGGGTAGCGTCGAGCAGTACTTC	CASSQEGSVEQYF	.	.	TRBV4-2	TRBJ2-7
TGTGCCAGCAGCTCTTCAGACACAACCGGGGAGCTGTTTTTT	CASSSSDTTGELFF	.	.	TRBV11-2	TRBJ2-2
TGTGCCAGTCTCGCCATTGGCGGTCATCAGCCCCAGCATTTT	CASLAIGGHQPQHF	.	.	TRBV6-1	TRBJ1-5
TGTGCCAGCTTTGCTGGGGTCGATATCACTGAAGCTTTCTTT	CASFAGVDITEAFF	.	.	TRBV6-1	TRBJ1-1
TGTGCCAGCAGCAAAAGGGAAACGGACAGGGGGCCTGGAAATCAGCCCCAGCATTTT	CASSKRETDRGPGNQPQHF	.	.	TRBV21-1	TRBJ1-5
TGCAGCGTTGAAGATCGGGCAGGACCAGCCTACGAGCAGTACTTC	CSVEDRAGPAYEQYF	.	.	TRBV29-1	TRBJ2-7
TGCGCCAGCAGCCAATCCGGTGTCCTTGGGGGTCCCCTCCACTTT	CASSQSGVLGGPLHF	.	.	TRBV4-1	TRBJ1-6
TGTGCCAGCAGCGGGGAGGGGAATTTGTACCAAGAGACCCAGTACTTC	CASSGEGNLYQETQYF	.	TRBD2	TRBV9	TRBJ2-5
TGTGCCAGCTCACCGGGGCTAGCGAGGAGCTCCTACAATGAGCAGTTCTTC	CASSPGLARSSYNEQFF	.	.	TRBV18	TRBJ2-1
TGTGCCAGCAGTTACTCAAACACCCCAGATACGCAGTATTTT	CASSYSNTPDTQYF	once	.	TRBV6-5	TRBJ2-3
TGTGCCAGCAGCTTGGGTCCCACAGGCGAGCAGTACTTC	CASSLGPTGEQYF	.	.	TRBV5-4	TRBJ2-7
TGTGCCAGTAGTACTCCCTCGACTAGCAGAAATGAGCAGTTCTTC	CASSTPSTSRNEQFF	.	TRBD2	TRBV19	TRBJ2-1
TGTGCCAGCAGCGAGCCCGGGACAGGGGGCGGTGAGCAGTTCTTC	CASSEPGTGGGEQFF	.	TRBD1	TRBV7-3	TRBJ2-1
TGTGCCAGCAGACCTCGCTGGGCTGCGGAAAACCAAGAGACCCAGTACTTC	CASRPRWAAENQETQYF	.	.	TRBV7-9	TRBJ2-5
TGTGCCAGTCGACTAGCGGGTAATGAGCAGTTCTTC	CASRLAGNEQFF	.	TRBD2	TRBV7-9	TRBJ2-1
TGCGCCAGCAGCTTCCTAGCGGGGGCCGGCACAGATACGCAGTATTTT	CASSFLAGAGTDTQYF	.	TRBD2	TRBV5-1	TRBJ2-3
TGTGCCAGCAGCCCCGGCTACGCCGAGCAGTACTTC	CASSPGYAEQYF	few	.	TRBV7-9	TRBJ2-7
TGTGCCATCATGGACGGGACCTATGGCTACACCTTC	CAIMDGTYGYTF	once	.	TRBV10-3	TRBJ1-2
TGTGCCACCAGCAGATGGCAGGCGGGGGGCTCCTACAATGAGCAGTTCTTC	CATSRWQAGGSYNEQFF	.	TRBD2	TRBV15	TRBJ2-1
TGTGCCAGCAGCGGTTCCTTAAGGGGTGGAGGCTATGGCTACACCTTC	CASSGSLRGGGYGYTF	.	.	TRBV5-5	TRBJ1-2
TGTGCCAGCAGCAAAAAGGGCAGGGCGGCCCCTTTATATGGCTACACCTTC	CASSKKGRAAPLYGYTF	few	.	TRBV21-1	TRBJ1-2
TGTGCCAGCAGTCCCGTACAGGGGAAGGATGGGGCCAACGTCCTGACTTTC	CASSPVQGKDGANVLTF	.	TRBD1	TRBV28	TRBJ2-6
TGTGCCAGCAGTGATCAGCGAGGATGGAACACCGGGGAGCTGTTTTTT	CASSDQRGWNTGELFF	.	.	TRBV6-1	TRBJ2-2
TGTGCCAGCAGCCAAGAGCAAAGGGGGCGCGAGGGCTACACCTTC	CASSQEQRGREGYTF	.	TRBD1	TRBV4-2	TRBJ1-2
TGCGCCAGCAGCAGCACAGGGGTTGGATCACCCCTCCACTTT	CASSSTGVGSPLHF	medium-sized	TRBD1	TRBV5-1	TRBJ1-6
TGTGCCAGCAGCTCCAACTACGAGCAGTACTTC	CASSSNYEQYF	.	.	TRBV7-6	TRBJ2-7
TGTGCCAGCAGGGGGGGGTCGAGAAGCTATGGCTACACCTTC	CASRGGSRSYGYTF	few	.	TRBV6-1	TRBJ1-2
TGCAGCGTTGAAGATCTGGGGACAGGGGGGAGGAGGGAGCAGTACTTC	CSVEDLGTGGRREQYF	.	TRBD1	TRBV29-1	TRBJ2-7
TGTGCCAGCAGCTTGGGTCACAATTCGGGAAACACCATATATTTT	CASSLGHNSGNTIYF	.	.	TRBV5-8	TRBJ1-3
TGTGCCAGCAGCTTATCCCAGGGGACCTCCTACGAGCAGTACTTC	CASSLSQGTSYEQYF	.	.	TRBV7-7	TRBJ2-7
TGTGCCAGCAGTGACAGGGTGGGATTCAATCAGCCCCAGCATTTT	CASSDRVGFNQPQHF	.	.	TRBV2	TRBJ1-5
TGTGCCAGCAGCTTGTACAGCTCGATTGGCACAGATACGCAGTATTTT	CASSLYSSIGTDTQYF	.	.	TRBV7-6	TRBJ2-3
TGTGCCAGCTCACCGCCACAGGGAAATTCACCCCTCCACTTT	CASSPPQGNSPLHF	.	.	TRBV18	TRBJ1-6
TGCGCCAGCAGACGCGGGACAGGGGCCTATGGCTACACCTTC	CASRRGTGAYGYTF	.	TRBD1	TRBV5-1	TRBJ1-2
TGTGCCAGCTCACATACCGCAACAGGAAAAGAGACCCAGTACTTC	CASSHTATGKETQYF	.	.	TRBV18	TRBJ2-5
TGTGCCAGCAGTTACTTTGCCGGGGAGCTGTTTTTT	CASSYFAGELFF	.	.	TRBV6-5	TRBJ2-2
TGCGCCAGCAGCGGGGGACAGCTCACAGATACGCAGTATTTT	CASSGGQLTDTQYF	once	TRBD1	TRBV5-1	TRBJ2-3
TGTGCCAGCAGTGGATCCGAGGGGGGGGCTGATACGCAGTATTTT	CASSGSEGGADTQYF	.	.	TRBV6-1	TRBJ2-3
TGTGCCAGCAGCAGGACAGATTCTAATTCACCCCTCCACTTT	CASSRTDSNSPLHF	.	.	TRBV11-1	TRBJ1-6
TGTGCCAGCAGCGTAGCGGGGGGAGACACGCAGTATTTT	CASSVAGGDTQYF	.	TRBD2	TRBV9	TRBJ2-3
TGTGCCAGCAGTGCCAACTTAGGCCTGGAAAACATTCAGTACTTC	CASSANLGLENIQYF	once	.	TRBV6-1	TRBJ2-4
TGTGCCTGGAGTTGGGGACGCACAGATACGCAGTATTTT	CAWSWGRTDTQYF	.	.	TRBV30	TRBJ2-3
TGTGCCAGTAGTATTTACAGCGATAGCAATCAGCCCCAGCATTTT	CASSIYSDSNQPQHF	.	.	TRBV19	TRBJ1-5
TGTGCCAGCAGCTTACGACAGGGGGAGACCTACGAGCAGTACTTC	CASSLRQGETYEQYF	.	TRBD1	TRBV9	TRBJ2-7
TGTGCCAGCAGGTCGGAACCCTCCTATAATTCACCCCTCCACTTT	CASRSEPSYNSPLHF	.	.	TRBV25-1	TRBJ1-6
TGTGCCAGCAGCCCGTCCGCGGGGGGAGGCAAAAACATTCAGTACTTC	CASSPSAGGGKNIQYF	once	TRBD2	TRBV7-6	TRBJ2-4
TGTGCCAGCAGTGAGGTCTCCACCGGGGAGCTGTTTTTT	CASSEVSTGELFF	.	.	TRBV6-1	TRBJ2-2
TGTGCCTGGAGTCCGAGACAGGGGGTTGGGGCCCAGCATTTT	CAWSPRQGVGAQHF	.	TRBD1	TRBV30	TRBJ1-5
TGTGCCAGCAGTTACTCGAGGGGACAGCTAAATGAAAAACTGTTTTTT	CASSYSRGQLNEKLFF	.	TRBD1	TRBV6-5	TRBJ1-4
TGTGCCAGCAGCTTGAATACAGGGCCAACCTACGAGCAGTACTTC	CASSLNTGPTYEQYF	.	.	TRBV7-6	TRBJ2-7
TGTGCCAGCAGCGTGGGGGACTTCCAAGAGACCCAGTACTTC	CASSVGDFQETQYF	few	.	TRBV9	TRBJ2-5
TGTGCCAGCAGCTTATGGCGTATGCCACAAAGTCGGGCCAACGTCCTGACTTTC	CASSLWRMPQSRANVLTF	.	.	TRBV7-7	TRBJ2-6
TGTGCCAGCAGCTCCACGACAGGGGCGGCCTACAATGAGCAGTTCTTC	CASSSTTGAAYNEQFF	.	TRBD1	TRBV7-3	TRBJ2-1